Below, one T cell receptor (beta chain) is given with its context. Its antigen is unknown. Unrecorded immune exposures were likely, despite nominal health at sampling. With 60 Vbeta and 13 Jbeta primers, the PCR was carried out. Sequenced by immunoSEQ multiplex PCR; TCRdb stores in-frame clones only, minus some. Of 180,000 or so clones in the sample, 76% were seen once. The CDR3 length is 16 residues. Between the trimmed V and J ends, which lost 4 bases and 2 bases, there was a span of 16 bases. Germline CDR1 is SGHRS and CDR2 is YFSETQ. This entry is derived from a study of cytomegalovirus exposure and HLA in healthy donors. Findings and limits, study-wide: A later analysis linked a missense DCLRE1C variant to TCR beta V- and J-gene trimming.

The chain couples TRBV5-1 to TRBJ2-4, with D uncertain. This receptor was identified in a man between 18 and 29 years old in good health and CMV-seronegative. The sample comprised PBMCs. The CDR3 DNA reads as TGCGCCAGCAGCCCTGACTGGAGCCGGCCCAAAAACATTCAGTACTTC. Translation gives CASSPDWSRPKNIQYF. Supplemented by reference TRBV5-1 and TRBJ2-4, the full variable domain reads KAGVTQTPRYLIKTRGQQVTLSCSPISGHRSVSWYQQTPGQGLQFLFEYFSETQRNKGNFPGRFSGRQFSNSRSEMNVSTLELGDSALYLCASSPDWSRPKNIQYFGAGTRLSVL.